This passage covers 18 T cell receptor beta chains from one sample sequenced in a study of control samples from healthy donors and cancer patients. Produced via immunoSEQ multiplex PCR; TCRdb's table is partial and in-frame only. Of fewer than 85,000 clones listed, approximately 90% are singletons. Sequencing used blood. Receptors originate from a man in his fifties in good health.

The J gene is TRBJ1-2, the V gene TRBV6-5; D is ambiguous. V was cut by 8 bases and J by 4 bases, with 20 bases left in between. CDR1 is MNHEY, CDR2 SVGAGI, per germline. This CDR3 has 15 amino acids. The CDR3 sequence: CASGLLTGSGYGYTF. As DNA, the CDR3 is TGTGCCAGCGGGTTATTAACGGGATCGGGCTATGGCTACACCTTC.

The genes are TRBV5-5 and TRBJ1-6; TRBD1 matches 10 bases. V shed 0 bases and J 9 bases; nucleotides not matched to a gene: 0. There are 14 residues in the CDR3. The germline CDR1 and CDR2 sequences are SGHKS and YYEKEE (reference sequence). CDR3 nucleotide sequence: TGTGCCAGCAGCTTGGGGACAGGGGGTTCACCCCTCCACTTT. This gives the protein CASSLGTGGSPLHF.

The V gene is TRBV30, the J gene TRBJ2-5; 8 nucleotides line up with TRBD1. V lost 1 base and J lost 5; bases outside the gene matches: 6. The germline V gene has CDR1 GTSNPN and CDR2 SVGIG (reference sequence). The CDR3 runs to 14 residues. CDR3 DNA sequence: TGTGCCTGGAGTGACACAGGGGGATTCGAGACCCAGTACTTC. Amino acids: CAWSDTGGFETQYF.

The V call is TRBV10-2, the J call TRBJ1-1; D unclear. Germline V gene lookup returns CDR1 WSHSY and CDR2 SAAADI. This CDR3 is 14 amino acids long. The V end lost 4 bases, the J end lost 0 bases, and 9 bases lay between the germline ends. CDR3 DNA sequence: TGCGCCAGCAGTGGCGACACCCTGAACACTGAAGCTTTCTTT. It encodes CASSGDTLNTEAFF.

The chain combines TRBV7-9 with TRBJ1-6, with 9 nucleotides matching TRBD1. The V and J ends lost 5 bases and 10 bases, in that order; junction bases with no gene match: 6. Germline V CDR1 and CDR2: SEHNR, FQNEAQ (reference sequence). CDR3 size: 14 residues. CDR3 bases: TGTGCCAGCAGCCAGGACAGGGGAAGCTCACCCCTCCACTTT. Its protein product is CASSQDRGSSPLHF.

This sequence joins TRBV2 and TRBJ2-1; 8 bases match TRBD1. The germline CDR1 and CDR2 sequences are SNHLY and FYNNEI. This CDR3 is 13 amino acids long. Trimming removed 9 bases from V and 7 bases from J; junction bases left unmatched: 8. Here the CDR3 DNA reads TGTGCCAGTGGCCGGGACAGGCAAAATGAGCAGTTCTTC. Its protein is CASGRDRQNEQFF.

The chain uses TRBV6-4 and TRBJ1-1; D perhaps matches TRBD1 (5 bases). The CDR3 totals 14 residues. Germline values: CDR1 MRHNA, CDR2 SNTAGT. Between the trimmed V and J ends, which lost 6 bases and 1 base, there was a span of 12 bases. The CDR3: CASRTRGGNTEAFF. CDR3 in DNA: TGTGCCAGCAGGACCCGGGGGGGGAACACTGAAGCTTTCTTT.

V usage is TRBV7-2 and J usage is TRBJ2-1; the D is unclear. The V end was cut by 4 bases, the J end by 2 bases, with 12 bases between. This CDR3 has 15 amino acids. Per germline, CDR1 SGHTA and CDR2 FQGNSA. The CDR3 nucleotides read TGTGCCAGCAGCTACGACCTAGGGACCTACAATGAGCAGTTCTTC. It codes for CASSYDLGTYNEQFF.

V usage is TRBV7-2 and J usage is TRBJ1-1, with D unresolved. The CDR3 has 13 amino acids. Germline-derived CDR1 and CDR2 are SGHTA and FQGNSA. Trimming shortened V by 1 base and J by 10 bases, and 13 bases separated the two germline ends. The CDR3 loop is CASSLDQPEGAFF. The CDR3 DNA reads as TGTGCCAGCAGCTTAGATCAACCCGAGGGAGCTTTCTTT.

This rearrangement joins TRBV4-1 to TRBJ2-3; tentative D call: TRBD2 (6 bases). The CDR3 runs to 15 residues. CDR1 is MGHRA and CDR2 is YSYEKL in the germline V gene. The V end lost 1 base, the J end lost 2 bases, and 10 bases lay between the germline ends. CDR3 sequence (DNA): TGCGCCAGCAGCCAAGTCGGAGGGCCCACAGATACGCAGTATTTT. It yields the protein CASSQVGGPTDTQYF.

The chain couples TRBV7-2 to TRBJ1-2; possibly TRBD1 for D (6 bases). This CDR3 is 14 amino acids long. Germline V CDR1 and CDR2: SGHTA, FQGNSA. The V end lost 2 bases, the J end lost 5 bases, and 12 bases lay between the germline ends. The CDR3 DNA reads TGTGCCAGCAGCTTAAATAAGGGGGGATATGGCTACACCTTC. Translation: CASSLNKGGYGYTF.

The table lists this clone with a count of one. Written as DNA, the CDR3 is TGTGCCAGCAGTGGGGGCTTTGGGGAGACCCAGTACTTC. Translating it yields CASSGGFGETQYF. This sequence joins TRBV12-3 or TRBV12-4 and TRBJ2-5; D possibly corresponds to TRBD1 (6 bases). The V end lost 5 bases, the J end lost 5 bases, and 12 bases lay between the germline ends. The CDR3 loop spans 13 amino acids.

J is TRBJ1-1 and V is TRBV9; D unresolved. Trimming stripped 4 bases from V and 1 base from J, with 8 bases between. Germline V gives CDR1 SGDLS, CDR2 YYNGEE. The CDR3 consists of 13 residues. The CDR3, as DNA: TGTGCCAGCAGCTTGCGGGGGAACACTGAAGCTTTCTTT. Translating gives CASSLRGNTEAFF.

This chain joins TRBV7-9 and TRBJ1-3, with D tentatively TRBD1 (5 bases). V lost 5 bases and J lost 10, with 15 bases in between. Germline CDR1 reads SEHNR; CDR2 reads FQNEAQ (reference sequence). The CDR3 loop spans 13 amino acids. The CDR3 reads CASSGTAGGTIYF. CDR3 sequence (DNA): TGTGCCAGCAGCGGGACGGCCGGAGGGACCATATATTTT.

V is TRBV10-1 and J is TRBJ1-1, with TRBD1 as a possible D gene (6 bases). Germline assignment: CDR1 WNHNN and CDR2 SYGVQD (reference sequence). The V end lost 4 bases, the J end lost 0 bases, and 9 bases lay between the germline ends. The CDR3 totals 14 residues. CDR3 sequence (DNA): TGCGCCAGCAGTGGGACAGCTATGAACACTGAAGCTTTCTTT. As protein: CASSGTAMNTEAFF.

The chain carries TRBV27 and TRBJ1-5; tentatively, D is TRBD1 (6 bases). The V and J ends lost 0 bases and 7 bases respectively, with 13 bases between them. Germline V gives CDR1 MNHEY, CDR2 SMNVEV (reference sequence). CDR3 length: 15 amino acids. In DNA form, the CDR3 reads TGTGCCAGCAGTTTATCGGGCAGGGGAGCGCAGCCCCAGCATTTT. Translating gives CASSLSGRGAQPQHF.

The chain uses TRBV30 and TRBJ1-6, with D perhaps TRBD1 (6 bases). Per the germline V gene, CDR1 is GTSNPN and CDR2 is SVGIG (reference sequence). V lost 4 bases and J 8 bases, leaving 18 bases between the germline ends. This CDR3 comprises 15 residues. CDR3 in amino acids: CAWTHDGTLDSPLHF. The CDR3 DNA reads TGTGCCTGGACTCATGACGGGACACTTGATTCACCCCTCCACTTT.

V and J are TRBV6-5 and TRBJ2-2; 7 bases agree with TRBD1. Losses at the gene ends were 6 bases for V and 6 bases for J; bases not matched to a gene: 4. Germline assignment: CDR1 MNHEY and CDR2 SVGAGI. This CDR3 region has 13 residues. This chain's CDR3 is CASSDREPGELFF. The CDR3 DNA reads TGTGCCAGCAGCGACAGGGAGCCCGGGGAGCTGTTTTTT.